The TCR beta chain under discussion was sequenced for a study of blood T cell repertoires in COVID-19. The method was immunoSEQ multiplex PCR; TCRdb's version includes in-frame clones alone and lacks a portion of them. The sample includes approximately 55,000 clones, roughly 84% of them seen just once. This clone appeared once. CDR1 and CDR2 (germline): MNHEY, SMNVEV (reference sequence). This CDR3 is 11 amino acids long. Trimming pared 3 bases from V and 6 bases from J, leaving 5 bases between. V is TRBV27 and J is TRBJ1-1; D is uncertain. The source of this sequence is a man aged 50 to 60 with active COVID-19. Input material: peripheral blood. DNA of the CDR3: TGTGCCAGCAGTTTCGGGGCTGAAGCTTTCTTT. It codes for CASSFGAEAFF.